Listed below are T cell receptor beta chains from one sample, sequenced in a study of naive and memory T cell subsets. TCRdb independently ran MiXCR on the 5' RACE reads; one entry per CDR3 protein. Counted here are over 45,000 distinct CDR3 sequences, about 4.4% occurring once; the ten biggest clones make up around 0.84%. Receptors were obtained from a female donor in good health. Each CDR3 is given with its conserved first and last residue. Each record gives: J gene, clone size, V gene, D gene, CDR3 protein, CDR3 DNA. The D gene is left open where the match is weak. Some rows have no size entry. The others give once, few or many, or a class for an expanded clone.

TRBJ2-3 | few | TRBV3-1 | TRBD1 | CASSQDNRGWDTQYF | TGTGCCAGCAGCCAAGATAACAGGGGGTGGGATACGCAGTATTTT
TRBJ2-5 | many | TRBV6-2/TRBV6-3 | NA | CASSYEGLETQYF | TGTGCCAGCAGTTACGAAGGGTTGGAGACCCAGTACTTC
TRBJ1-6 | many | TRBV2 | TRBD1 | CASHRGRSSPLHF | TGTGCCAGCCACAGGGGGCGGAGTTCACCCCTCCACTTT
TRBJ1-1 | many | TRBV20-1 | NA | CSASQFIGMGTEAFF | TGCAGTGCTTCTCAATTCATCGGAATGGGGACTGAAGCTTTCTTT
TRBJ2-4 | many | TRBV2 | TRBD1 | CASSEDRGAKNIQYF | TGTGCCAGCAGTGAGGACAGGGGAGCCAAAAACATTCAGTACTTC
TRBJ2-7 | NA | TRBV28 | TRBD2 | CASSPTSGTLYEQYF | TGTGCCAGCAGCCCGACTAGCGGGACTCTCTACGAGCAGTACTTC
TRBJ2-1 | many | TRBV7-3 | TRBD1 | CASSTPGTGAYNEQFF | TGTGCCAGCAGTACCCCCGGGACAGGGGCCTACAATGAGCAGTTCTTC
TRBJ2-7 | many | TRBV29-1 | NA | CSVPLPRGEQYF | TGCAGCGTTCCTCTTCCCCGGGGTGAGCAGTACTTC
TRBJ2-5 | many | TRBV15 | TRBD2 | CATSSLFSGGFQETQYF | TGTGCCACCAGCAGCCTCTTTAGCGGGGGATTCCAAGAGACCCAGTACTTC
TRBJ2-4 | many | TRBV7-2 | NA | CASSRLTSGNIQYF | TGTGCCAGCAGCAGATTAACAAGCGGAAACATTCAGTACTTC
TRBJ2-7 | many | TRBV19 | TRBD2 | CASRLLAGGPIGVDEQYF | TGTGCCAGTAGGCTACTAGCGGGAGGGCCTATTGGGGTTGACGAGCAGTACTTC
TRBJ2-3 | many | TRBV24-1 | TRBD2 | CATSEPSGNTDTQYF | TGTGCCACCAGTGAACCTAGCGGCAACACAGATACGCAGTATTTT
TRBJ2-6 | many | TRBV28 | NA | CASNQVGRSLGANVLTF | TGTGCCAGCAACCAAGTCGGGCGTTCGTTGGGGGCCAACGTCCTGACTTTC
TRBJ2-3 | many | TRBV9 | TRBD2 | CASSGWGLAGRDTQYF | TGTGCCAGCAGCGGATGGGGACTAGCGGGGAGAGATACGCAGTATTTT
TRBJ2-2 | NA | TRBV10-3 | TRBD2 | CAISGLAGLTGELFF | TGTGCCATCAGTGGACTAGCGGGCCTCACCGGGGAGCTGTTTTTT
TRBJ1-1 | many | TRBV12-3/TRBV12-4 | NA | CASSPARRDTEAFF | TGTGCCAGCAGTCCGGCTAGGCGTGACACTGAAGCTTTCTTT
TRBJ2-1 | many | TRBV7-2 | NA | CASSLVYRAAPEQFF | TGTGCCAGCAGCTTAGTGTACCGAGCGGCCCCTGAGCAGTTCTTC
TRBJ2-7 | NA | TRBV2 | NA | CASNPSVYEQYF | TGTGCCAGCAATCCTTCGGTCTACGAGCAGTACTTC
TRBJ1-1 | many | TRBV29-1 | NA | CSVGDRQGLMNTEAFF | TGCAGCGTGGGGGATCGACAAGGACTGATGAACACTGAAGCTTTCTTT
TRBJ2-3 | many | TRBV9 | TRBD2 | CASSLGLVSDTQYF | TGTGCCAGCAGCTTGGGACTAGTGTCAGATACGCAGTATTTT
TRBJ2-4 | many | TRBV28 | TRBD2 | CASSIRLAGAKNIQYF | TGTGCCAGCAGTATAAGACTAGCGGGAGCCAAAAACATTCAGTACTTC
TRBJ2-2 | NA | TRBV7-2 | TRBD2 | CASKLAVGELFF | TGTGCCAGCAAACTAGCGGTCGGGGAGCTGTTTTTT
TRBJ2-7 | many | TRBV11-2 | TRBD2 | CASSKTPLAGENEQYF | TGTGCCAGCAGCAAAACCCCTCTAGCGGGAGAAAACGAGCAGTACTTC
TRBJ1-6 | medium-sized | TRBV20-1 | NA | CTARGAANSPLHF | TGCACGGCCCGGGGAGCTGCAAATTCACCCCTCCACTTT
TRBJ2-3 | NA | TRBV6-6 | TRBD2 | CASSDQAGGTDTQYF | TGTGCCAGCAGCGACCAAGCGGGGGGCACAGATACGCAGTATTTT
TRBJ2-6 | few | TRBV19 | TRBD1 | CASTFRRDRGQGANVLTF | TGTGCCAGTACTTTCCGCCGGGACAGGGGGCAAGGGGCCAACGTCCTGACTTTC
TRBJ2-7 | NA | TRBV6-2/TRBV6-3 | NA | CASSKGRFSYEQYF | TGTGCCAGCAGCAAGGGCAGGTTCTCCTACGAGCAGTACTTC
TRBJ2-7 | NA | TRBV12-3/TRBV12-4 | TRBD2 | CASSLGLAGHLYF | TGTGCCAGCAGTTTAGGGCTAGCGGGACATCTGTACTTC
TRBJ2-7 | many | TRBV29-1 | NA | CSVEGPNYEQYF | TGCAGCGTTGAAGGTCCCAACTACGAGCAGTACTTC
TRBJ1-5 | many | TRBV24-1 | TRBD1 | CATDGDRAKNQPQHF | TGTGCCACGGATGGGGACAGGGCAAAAAATCAGCCCCAGCATTTT
TRBJ2-1 | many | TRBV6-4 | NA | CASRDWGYNEQFF | TGTGCCAGCAGGGACTGGGGGTACAATGAGCAGTTCTTC
TRBJ2-7 | many | TRBV19 | TRBD2 | CASSGREGSYEQYF | TGTGCCAGTTCCGGGCGGGAGGGTTCCTACGAGCAGTACTTC
TRBJ2-1 | many | TRBV11-2 | TRBD1 | CASSLETGVNEQFF | TGTGCCAGCAGCTTAGAGACAGGGGTTAATGAGCAGTTCTTC